The 10 T cell receptor beta chains below were found in one sample sequenced in a study of cytomegalovirus exposure and HLA in healthy donors. The PCR had 60 Vbeta and 13 Jbeta primers. The repertoire was sequenced with immunoSEQ multiplex PCR; TCRdb's copy has only in-frame clones and lacks some. This sample has about 130,000 clones, with over 75% found just once. The sequenced material came from PBMCs. The source is a man younger than 40 in good health.

This rearrangement joins TRBV6-4 to TRBJ2-1, with 14 bases matching TRBD2. The V segment lost 6 bases and the J segment 3 bases; nucleotides outside the gene matches: 4. Per germline, CDR1 MRHNA and CDR2 SNTAGT. The CDR3 has 16 amino acids. Written as DNA, the CDR3 is TGTGCCAGCAGCGGGACTAGCGGGAGAGGCTACAATGAGCAGTTCTTC. It yields the protein CASSGTSGRGYNEQFF.

Concerning this clone itself: One junction end does not reproduce the germline sequence, and a read error may be involved. This sequence joins TRBV7-9 and TRBJ1-1; the match to TRBD1 covers 7 bases. CDR3 length equals 12 residues. Germline V gives CDR1 SEHNR, CDR2 FQNEAQ (reference sequence). DNA for the CDR3: TGTTCCAGCAGCCGCGGGACAGCAGAAGCTTTCTTT. Protein product: CSSSRGTAEAFF.

The V call is TRBV21-1, the J call TRBJ2-7; TRBD2 is the table's D call, not checked against the DNA. TRBV21-1 constitutes a pseudogene. The length of the CDR3 is 14 residues. Here the CDR3 DNA reads TGTGCCAGACCCCTGAGAACTCTATCCTACGAGCAGTACTTC. Amino acids: CARPLRTLSYEQYF.

J is TRBJ2-4 and V is TRBV7-9, with TRBD1 identical over 10 bases. V shed 7 bases, J shed 9 bases, and the junction held 3 bases outside the gene matches. CDR1 and CDR2 from the germline V gene are SEHNR and FQNEAQ (reference sequence). The CDR3 loop spans 12 amino acids. CDR3 nucleotides: TGTGCCAGCACCGGACAGGGGGTCATTCAGTACTTC. Its protein product is CASTGQGVIQYF.

The V and J genes are TRBV9 and TRBJ2-3; 10 bases agree with TRBD2. The germline V gene encodes CDR1 SGDLS and CDR2 YYNGEE. Trimming removed 5 bases from V and 0 bases from J; junction bases left unmatched: 3. The CDR3 runs 15 residues. The CDR3: CASSVSGRSTDTQYF. Here the CDR3 DNA reads TGTGCCAGCAGTGTTAGCGGGAGGAGCACAGATACGCAGTATTTT. Supplemented by reference TRBV9 and TRBJ2-3, the full variable domain reads DSGVTQTPKHLITATGQRVTLRCSPRSGDLSVYWYQQSLDQGLQFLIQYYNGEERAKGNILERFSAQQFPDLHSELNLSSLELGDSALYFCASSVSGRSTDTQYFGPGTRLTVL.

This clone was picked up a small number of times. J is TRBJ2-7 and V is TRBV19, with 10 bases aligning to TRBD1. CDR3 size: 15 residues. Trimming at V came to 5 bases and at J to 4 bases, leaving 8 bases not matched to a gene. Germline loops: CDR1 LNHDA, CDR2 SQIVND (reference sequence). For the CDR3, the DNA is TGTGCCAGTAGTTTCGACAGGGGGCTTGGTTACGAGCAGTACTTC. Translated, it gives CASSFDRGLGYEQYF.

The CDR3 protein is CASSESPGSYEQYF. The CDR3 nucleotides are TGCGCCAGCAGTGAGTCCCCAGGGTCCTACGAGCAGTACTTC. The chain is built from TRBV10-2 and TRBJ2-5, with a tentative D call TRBD1 (5 bases). Near its end, the DNA agrees better with TRBJ2-7, so the J call may be wrong. CDR3 length equals 14 residues. Germline CDR1 WSHSY, CDR2 SAAADI.

The chain combines TRBV14 with TRBJ2-3; D might be TRBD2 (6 bases). CDR3 size: 15 residues. The germline CDR1 and CDR2 sequences are SGHDN and FVKESK. The V and J ends lost 1 base and 4 bases respectively, with 12 bases between them. The CDR3 sequence: CASSQAGVGADTQYF. CDR3 DNA sequence: TGTGCCAGCAGCCAAGCGGGAGTAGGAGCAGATACGCAGTATTTT.

This sequence joins TRBV5-1 and TRBJ2-5; 7 bases line up with TRBD1. Germline V gene data show CDR1 as SGHRS and CDR2 as YFSETQ. Losses at the gene ends were 4 bases for V and 4 bases for J; bases not matched to a gene: 7. The CDR3 is 14 residues long. The CDR3 sequence is CASSQGDRAETQYF. Written as DNA, the CDR3 is TGCGCCAGCAGCCAGGGGGACCGCGCAGAGACCCAGTACTTC.

The chain carries TRBV28 and TRBJ1-5; D might be TRBD1 (6 bases). CDR1 is MDHEN, CDR2 SYDVKM, per germline. CDR3 length: 14 residues. V shed 7 bases and J shed 7 bases, with 17 bases lying between them. The CDR3 nucleotides read TGTGCCAGCATCTACCCCAGGGGAGGGCAGCCCCAGCATTTT. This codes for CASIYPRGGQPQHF.